The 8 T cell receptor beta chains reported below all come from one sample, sequenced in a study of regulatory T cells in long-lasting Graves disease. Time point in this sample: persistent/refractory GD, antithyroid drugs over 5 years with positive TRAb. There was RNA extracted from PBMCs, and the TCR library was made from it. According to the study, TCR beta libraries were built with iRepertoire HTBI primers and CDR3-region Arm-PCR. In TCRdb, the multiplex PCR reads were re-called with MiXCR into one record per CDR3 protein. The repertoire holds roughly 450,000 distinct CDR3 sequences, with approximately 23% as singletons. The sample here was peripheral blood mononuclear cells (PBMCs), taken when the disease was refractory, from a patient treated with antithyroid drugs. The receptor source for this set is a female donor with Graves disease.

The chain uses TRBV28 and TRBJ2-3; a possible D gene is TRBD1 (5 bases). The CDR3 is made up of 15 amino acids. Germline-derived CDR1 and CDR2 are MDHEN and SYDVKM. The V gene lost 6 bases and the J gene lost 4 bases, with 17 bases spanning the gap. The CDR3 DNA follows: TGTGCCAGCAGCCCCCGAAGGGGCGAGGCAGATACGCAGTATTTT. Translating it yields CASSPRRGEADTQYF. The variable domain in full, with the rest retrieved from reference TRBV28 and TRBJ2-3, is DVKVTQSSRYLVKRTGEKVFLECVQDMDHENMFWYRQDPGLGLRLIYFSYDVKMKEKGDIPEGYSVSREKKERFSLILESASTNQTSMYLCASSPRRGEADTQYFGPGTRLTVL.

This clonotype has a handful of counts. In DNA form, the CDR3 reads TGTGCCAGCAGCTTAATAGAGGGAGACTACGAGCAGTACTTC. Translation gives CASSLIEGDYEQYF. The V and J genes are TRBV7-2 and TRBJ2-7; D is perhaps TRBD2 (5 bases). Germline V lookup: CDR1 SGHTA, CDR2 FQGNSA. The CDR3 runs 14 residues. Trimming removed 2 bases from V and 3 bases from J, with 11 bases in between.

The genes are TRBV4-1 and TRBJ1-6; a possible D gene is TRBD1 (5 bases). CDR3 length: 17 residues. The ends were cut back, 6 bases at V and 7 bases at J, with 22 bases in the middle. The germline V gene encodes CDR1 MGHRA and CDR2 YSYEKL. This CDR3 reads CASRRNQGGQGNSPLHF. The CDR3 DNA sequence: TGCGCCAGCAGGCGAAACCAGGGCGGGCAAGGCAATTCACCCCTCCACTTT.

The V call is TRBV30, the J call TRBJ2-2; D is unclear. V was cut by 5 bases and J by 3 bases, with 16 bases left in between. CDR3 length: 15 amino acids. Germline CDR1 reads GTSNPN; CDR2 reads SVGIG (reference sequence). CDR3 residues: CAWARRQPYTGELFF. The CDR3 bases are TGTGCCTGGGCTAGGAGACAACCTTACACCGGGGAGCTGTTTTTT.

The table lists this clonotype with a few counts. The chain has TRBV20-1 and TRBJ2-5; a weak D match, TRBD2 (6 bases). V was cut by 6 bases and J by 0 bases, with 17 bases left in between. The CDR3 covers 15 residues. The germline gives CDR1 DFQATT, CDR2 SNEGSKA (reference sequence). Here the CDR3 DNA reads TGCAGTGCCCACAGTAGCGGATGGTACCAAGAGACCCAGTACTTC. This translates into CSAHSSGWYQETQYF.

This clonotype was counted only a few times. The chain is built from TRBV6-2 or TRBV6-3 and TRBJ1-2, with D possibly TRBD1 on 6 matching bases. Germline CDR1 reads MNHEY; CDR2 reads SVGEGT. Trimming removed 2 bases from V and 5 bases from J, with 9 bases in between. The CDR3 consists of 13 residues. In DNA, the CDR3 is TGTGCCAGCAGTTACGAGGGGGTTTATGGCTACACCTTC. Translated, it gives CASSYEGVYGYTF.

This clonotype has a handful of counts. The junction departs from germline at one end; a sequencing error may be responsible. J is TRBJ1-3 and V is TRBV7-2, with a possible D match to TRBD1 (5 bases). Germline lookup yields CDR1 SGHTA and CDR2 FQGNSA. CDR3 length: 15 residues. The CDR3 protein is CASTLSSGGENTIYF. CDR3 nucleotides: TGTGCCAGCACCTTATCGTCTGGGGGAGAAAACACCATATATTTT.

At least ten counts were recorded for this clonotype. Here the CDR3 reads CASSLPGNTGELFF. CDR3 sequence (DNA): TGCGCCAGCAGCTTACCAGGGAACACCGGGGAGCTGTTTTTT. The V gene is TRBV5-1, the J gene TRBJ2-2; no reliable D call. The CDR3 has 14 amino acids. V gave up 2 bases and J gave up 1 base, with 6 bases separating them. The V gene's germline CDR1 is SGHRS and CDR2 YFSETQ.